This entry concerns a single T cell receptor (beta chain). J gave up 2 bases and V 5 bases, and 9 bases lay outside the gene matches. There are 16 residues in the CDR3. Germline loops: CDR1 SGHTA, CDR2 FQGNSA. These data come from a study of blood T cell repertoires in COVID-19. Across about two dozen US areas, participants ranged in age from about 18 to 90 years. Categorization into cohorts depended on clinical history that participants reported. Exposed volunteers were people who met a COVID-19 case within 2 weeks before study entry. Per the study methods: The authors estimated nucleated cell counts from reference gene primer amplification. The data were produced by immunoSEQ multiplex PCR, yet TCRdb's version contains in-frame clones alone and is incomplete. The DNA gave D and trimming, while V, J and clone size come from that table. The sample holds about 370,000 clones, just over 90% seen once.

This chain links TRBV7-2 with TRBJ1-5; 7 nucleotides line up with TRBD1. Sequencing was carried out using PBMCs or T cells enriched from blood (not recorded which). The TCR sequence derives from a middle-aged woman who had been exposed to COVID-19. CDR3 nucleotide sequence: TGTGCCAGCAGCATACAAACAGGGGTCCGCAATCAGCCCCAGCATTTT. Its protein product is CASSIQTGVRNQPQHF.